Each of the 24 T cell receptor beta chains below was sequenced from the same sample in a study of shared clonotypes between healthy human individuals. Some clones are missing from TCRdb's copy, which holds only in-frame ones; the method was immunoSEQ multiplex PCR. The data hold a few million clones, with around nine tenths observed a single time. Source material: naive CD4+ T cells sorted from blood. The sample's subset: CD45RA+ positively selected. Receptor source: a man between 18 and 29 years old in good health.

The V and J genes are TRBV6-1 and TRBJ2-7; D gene uncertain. This CDR3 contains 13 residues. In germline, CDR1 is MNHNS, CDR2 SASEGT. V lost 9 bases and J lost 3, with 15 bases in between. The CDR3, as DNA: TGTGCCAGTTCTGGGCGGTTAGTCTACGAGCAGTACTTC. This sequence encodes CASSGRLVYEQYF.

Worth noting for this clone: Other nucleotide sequences in the sample specify the same CDR3. The V call is TRBV11-3, the J call TRBJ2-2; D possibly uses TRBD1 or TRBD2 (5 bases each). The CDR3 runs 16 residues. The ends were cut back, 1 base at V and 1 base at J, with 10 bases in the middle. CDR1 and CDR2 (germline): SGHNT, YENEEA. In nucleotides, the CDR3 is TGTGCCAGCAGCTTAGGGGGCACTAGGAACACCGGGGAGCTGTTTTTT. It specifies CASSLGGTRNTGELFF. Filled out from reference TRBV11-3 and TRBJ2-2, the complete variable domain reads EAGVVQSPRYKIIEKKQPVAFWCNPISGHNTLYWYLQNLGQGPELLIRYENEEAVDDSQLPKDRFSAERLKGVDSTLKIQPAELGDSAVYLCASSLGGTRNTGELFFGEGSRLTVL.

The chain uses TRBV19 and TRBJ1-1; D ambiguous. The CDR3 loop spans 12 amino acids. Germline values: CDR1 LNHDA, CDR2 SQIVND (reference sequence). With 3 bases removed from V and 0 bases from J, the gap between germline ends came to 2 bases. CDR3 protein: CASSIVNTEAFF. CDR3 nucleotides: TGTGCCAGTAGTATTGTGAACACTGAAGCTTTCTTT.

The V call is TRBV7-2, the J call TRBJ2-5; a possible D gene is TRBD2 (6 bases). V was trimmed by 6 bases and J by 2 bases, leaving 19 bases between them. Germline CDR1 and CDR2: SGHTA and FQGNSA. The CDR3 has 16 residues. As DNA, the CDR3 is TGTGCCAGCAGTTTCCTCGGGGCGGGGCAACAAGAGACCCAGTACTTC. Protein sequence: CASSFLGAGQQETQYF.

The chain joins TRBV19 to TRBJ1-2; no clear D gene. CDR1 is LNHDA and CDR2 is SQIVND in the germline V gene (reference sequence). Deletions cut 0 bases from V and 2 bases from J, with 19 bases between. The CDR3 length is 18 residues. The CDR3 DNA reads TGTGCCAGTAGTATAGATGGTCGACCTCAATATATCAACTATGGCTACACCTTC. Protein product: CASSIDGRPQYINYGYTF. Based on the CDR3 plus reference TRBV19 and TRBJ1-2, the full variable domain is DGGITQSPKYLFRKEGQNVTLSCEQNLNHDAMYWYRQDPGQGLRLIYYSQIVNDFQKGDIAEGYSVSREKKESFPLTVTSAQKNPTAFYLCASSIDGRPQYINYGYTFGSGTRLTVV.

This clone came up once. V gene TRBV7-6 combines with J gene TRBJ1-6, with TRBD1 identical over 8 bases. Germline V CDR1 and CDR2: SGHVS, FNYEAQ. The ends lost 1 base at V and 9 bases at J; junction bases unmatched: 5. This CDR3 is built from 15 residues. CDR3 sequence: CASSLEQGAFSPLHF. CDR3 DNA sequence: TGTGCCAGCAGCTTAGAGCAGGGGGCTTTTTCACCCCTCCACTTT.

The chain has TRBV11-2 and TRBJ1-4, with 9 bases aligning to TRBD1. The germline V gene has CDR1 SGHAT and CDR2 FQNNGV. Trimming at V came to 2 bases and at J to 0 bases, leaving 1 base not matched to a gene. CDR3 length: 16 amino acids. The CDR3 loop is CASSLTGGPTNEKLFF. The CDR3, as DNA: TGTGCCAGCAGCTTAACAGGGGGCCCAACTAATGAAAAACTGTTTTTT.

The chain combines TRBV5-6 with TRBJ1-6; D gene uncertain. The CDR3 is 16 residues long. The germline V and J ends were trimmed by 1 base and 4 bases, with 12 bases remaining between them. The V gene's germline CDR1 is SGHDT and CDR2 YYEEEE. The CDR3 loop is CASSLFGSVYNSPLHF. In DNA, the CDR3 is TGTGCCAGCAGCTTGTTCGGGTCGGTGTATAATTCACCCCTCCACTTT. The whole variable domain, remainder taken from reference TRBV5-6 and TRBJ1-6, is DAGVTQSPTHLIKTRGQQVTLRCSPKSGHDTVSWYQQALGQGPQFIFQYYEEEERQRGNFPDRFSGHQFPNYSSELNVNALLLGDSALYLCASSLFGSVYNSPLHFGNGTRLTVT.

This clone has just one count. The CDR3 here is CAISEGTGTLNEQFF. The DNA for the CDR3 is TGTGCCATCAGTGAAGGGACAGGGACCCTCAATGAGCAGTTCTTC. The chain couples TRBV10-3 to TRBJ2-1; 9 bases line up with TRBD1. Germline CDR1 reads ENHRY; CDR2 reads SYGVKD. The CDR3 loop spans 15 amino acids. V was pared by 3 bases and J by 6 bases, with 6 bases of the junction left unmatched.

Regarding this clone: The sample holds other DNA sequences that translate to the same CDR3. J is TRBJ2-1 and V is TRBV11-2; tentative D call: TRBD2 (6 bases). This CDR3 has 15 residues. The V end was cut by 4 bases, the J end by 0 bases, with 10 bases between. Germline CDR1 reads SGHAT; CDR2 reads FQNNGV. The CDR3 sequence: CASSSTGVSYNEQFF. The DNA of the CDR3 is TGTGCCAGCAGCTCCACGGGAGTCTCCTACAATGAGCAGTTCTTC. Based on the CDR3 plus reference TRBV11-2 and TRBJ2-1, the full variable domain is EAGVAQSPRYKIIEKRQSVAFWCNPISGHATLYWYQQILGQGPKLLIQFQNNGVVDDSQLPKDRFSAERLKGVDSTLKIQPAKLEDSAVYLCASSSTGVSYNEQFFGPGTRLTVL.

The chain uses TRBV9 and TRBJ1-4; no clear D. Trimming shortened V by 0 bases and J by 0 bases, and 9 bases separated the two germline ends. The CDR3 has 16 residues. CDR1 is SGDLS, CDR2 YYNGEE, per germline. This CDR3 reads CASSVGLTATNEKLFF. The CDR3 coding sequence is TGTGCCAGCAGCGTAGGTCTTACAGCAACTAATGAAAAACTGTTTTTT.

This chain links TRBV5-1 with TRBJ1-1, with D perhaps TRBD1 (5 bases). The germline V and J ends were trimmed by 0 bases and 3 bases, with 18 bases remaining between them. The CDR3 length is 17 residues. The V gene's germline CDR1 is SGHRS and CDR2 YFSETQ. The CDR3 region is CASSLVPMGPGDTEAFF. The CDR3 DNA reads TGCGCCAGCAGCTTGGTTCCTATGGGGCCGGGAGACACTGAAGCTTTCTTT.

The gene calls are TRBV29-1 and TRBJ2-7; 8 nucleotides agree with TRBD1. The length of the CDR3 is 13 residues. V was pared by 4 bases and J by 2 bases, with 4 bases of the junction left unmatched. In germline, CDR1 is SQVTM, CDR2 ANQGSEA. Here the CDR3 reads CSVGPGQAYEQYF. The CDR3 coding sequence is TGCAGCGTTGGACCGGGACAGGCCTACGAGCAGTACTTC.

V is TRBV6-5 and J is TRBJ1-3, with D perhaps TRBD1 (5 bases). Trimming left V 6 bases short and J 4 bases short, with 13 bases between. The CDR3 runs to 14 residues. Germline V gene lookup returns CDR1 MNHEY and CDR2 SVGAGI. CDR3 bases: TGTGCCAGCAGCCTCGGGACTCAAGGAAACACCATATATTTT. Translated, it gives CASSLGTQGNTIYF.

The rearrangement uses TRBV28 and TRBJ2-1, with 7 bases fitting TRBD2. The CDR3 runs to 14 residues. From germline, CDR1 is MDHEN and CDR2 SYDVKM. Trimming took 5 bases from V and 7 from J; bases not matched to a gene: 8. CDR3 sequence (DNA): TGTGCCAGCAGTATCTCCGGGACTAAAAATGAGCAGTTCTTC. It translates to CASSISGTKNEQFF. The whole variable domain, filled in from reference TRBV28 and TRBJ2-1, reads DVKVTQSSRYLVKRTGEKVFLECVQDMDHENMFWYRQDPGLGLRLIYFSYDVKMKEKGDIPEGYSVSREKKERFSLILESASTNQTSMYLCASSISGTKNEQFFGPGTRLTVL.

In regard to this clone: Distinct nucleotide sequences in the sample also encode this CDR3. V and J are TRBV27 and TRBJ2-5; 14 bases agree with TRBD2. The CDR3 has 15 amino acids. The trim removed 6 bases at V and 2 bases at J, leaving 2 bases unmatched. Germline V gene lookup returns CDR1 MNHEY and CDR2 SMNVEV (reference sequence). CDR3 nucleotide sequence: TGTGCCAGCAGGCGACTAGCGGGGGGGCAAGAGACCCAGTACTTC. Amino acid sequence: CASRRLAGGQETQYF.

V usage is TRBV6-1 and J usage is TRBJ2-7; D possibly corresponds to TRBD1 (5 bases). The V end was cut by 3 bases, the J end by 3 bases, with 15 bases between. In germline, CDR1 is MNHNS, CDR2 SASEGT. The CDR3 length is 15 residues. The CDR3 protein is CASSDGTGAYYEQYF. For the CDR3, the DNA is TGTGCCAGCAGTGACGGAACAGGAGCTTACTACGAGCAGTACTTC.

Only a few counts were recorded for this clone. V and J are TRBV29-1 and TRBJ1-1; no reliable D call. Trimming took off 7 bases at V and 5 bases at J, with 14 bases between the two ends. Per the germline V gene, CDR1 is SQVTM and CDR2 is ANQGSEA. The CDR3 covers 12 residues. In DNA, the CDR3 is TGCAGCGCAAATCGAGGGAGTACTGAAGCTTTCTTT. Encoded protein: CSANRGSTEAFF.

Turning to this clone: Other nucleotide sequences in the sample specify the same CDR3. The chain employs TRBV28 and TRBJ1-2; D call uncertain. Trimming removed 4 bases at V and 5 bases at J, with 5 bases between. The CDR3 extends over 11 amino acids. Germline CDR1 is MDHEN and CDR2 is SYDVKM. CDR3 loop: CASSSGYGYTF. CDR3 nucleotides: TGTGCCAGCAGTTCGGGATATGGCTACACCTTC.

The rearrangement uses TRBV5-4 and TRBJ1-3; TRBD1 is a possible D gene (6 bases). CDR3 length: 14 residues. V gave up 4 bases and J gave up 8 bases, with 16 bases separating them. Germline lookup yields CDR1 SGHNT and CDR2 YYREEE (reference sequence). The CDR3 here is CASSHGAGVDTIYF. In DNA, the CDR3 is TGTGCCAGCAGCCATGGGGCAGGGGTGGACACCATATATTTT.

This chain joins TRBV5-4 and TRBJ2-3, with TRBD1 matching 7 bases. V lost 7 bases and J lost 2; bases outside the gene matches: 7. This CDR3 region has 14 residues. The germline CDR1 and CDR2 sequences are SGHNT and YYREEE (reference sequence). CDR3 protein: CASGRDRNTDTQYF. For the CDR3, the DNA is TGTGCCAGCGGTCGGGACAGAAACACAGATACGCAGTATTTT.

V and J are TRBV5-6 and TRBJ2-5, with TRBD2 matching over 8 bases. CDR1 SGHDT and CDR2 YYEEEE come from the germline V gene. Trimming at V came to 4 bases and at J to 0 bases, leaving 8 bases not matched to a gene. This CDR3 spans 16 amino acids. The CDR3 DNA reads TGTGCCAGCAGCCCATTTAGACTAGCGAACCAAGAGACCCAGTACTTC. Translated, it gives CASSPFRLANQETQYF.

This clone appeared once. The chain joins TRBV5-1 to TRBJ2-7, with D maybe TRBD2 (5 bases). CDR3 length: 14 amino acids. Per the germline V gene, CDR1 is SGHRS and CDR2 is YFSETQ. The germline V and J ends were trimmed by 1 base and 5 bases, with 13 bases remaining between them. Written as DNA, the CDR3 is TGCGCCAGCAGCTTGTGGGTCGGGATAAACGAGCAGTACTTC. Protein sequence: CASSLWVGINEQYF.

The V call is TRBV5-1, the J call TRBJ2-1; TRBD1 aligns across 7 bases. Germline V gene lookup returns CDR1 SGHRS and CDR2 YFSETQ. The CDR3 is 14 amino acids. With 2 bases clipped from V and 5 bases from J, the junction kept 4 bases outside the gene matches. In DNA, the CDR3 is TGCGCCAGCAGCTTACTGGGACAGAACAATGAGCAGTTCTTC. The encoded protein is CASSLLGQNNEQFF. The entire variable domain, with the rest obtained from reference TRBV5-1 and TRBJ2-1, is as follows: KAGVTQTPRYLIKTRGQQVTLSCSPISGHRSVSWYQQTPGQGLQFLFEYFSETQRNKGNFPGRFSGRQFSNSRSEMNVSTLELGDSALYLCASSLLGQNNEQFFGPGTRLTVL.